This TCR beta chain was retrieved from a study of low-dose radiotherapy and immunotherapy resistance in tumors. This clonotype was counted between two and nine times. Gene-specific TRAV and TRBV primers were used for first-strand cDNA, covering alpha and beta chains. It was with a constant-region primer and a V-primer adapter that TCRs were amplified over roughly 18 PCR cycles. TCRdb ran MiXCR on the reads and lists one entry per CDR3 protein. The table records roughly 60,000 distinct CDR3 sequences, approximately 25% of them present only once. The time point: before trial treatment. The presence of advanced solid tumors lacking tumor-infiltrating lymphocytes characterized eligible patients. Germline assignment: CDR1 SGHRS and CDR2 YFSETQ. The CDR3 is 15 residues long. Trimming removed 4 bases from V and 4 bases from J; junction bases left unmatched: 4.

The chain couples TRBV5-1 to TRBJ2-3; 12 nucleotides line up with TRBD2. Sequences were derived from PBMCs, sampled before treatment. The clonotype was recovered from a male donor with prostate cancer. Here the CDR3 DNA reads TGCGCCAGCAGCGGTACTAGCGGGAGGCCAGATACGCAGTATTTT. Its protein product is CASSGTSGRPDTQYF.